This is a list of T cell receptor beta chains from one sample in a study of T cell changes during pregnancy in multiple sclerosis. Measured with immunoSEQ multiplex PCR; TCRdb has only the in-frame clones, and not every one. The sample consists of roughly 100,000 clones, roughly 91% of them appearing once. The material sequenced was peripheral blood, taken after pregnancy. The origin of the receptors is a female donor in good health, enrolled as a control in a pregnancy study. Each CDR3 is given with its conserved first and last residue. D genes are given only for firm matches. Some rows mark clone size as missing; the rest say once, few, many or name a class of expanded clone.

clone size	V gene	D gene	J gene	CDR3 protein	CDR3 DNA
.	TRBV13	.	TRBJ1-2	CASTPTGSNYGYTF	TGTGCCAGCACCCCGACAGGTTCTAACTATGGCTACACCTTC
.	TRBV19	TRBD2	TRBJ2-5	CASSLGGLAGGSETQYF	TGTGCCAGCAGCCTAGGGGGACTAGCGGGGGGATCGGAGACCCAGTACTTC
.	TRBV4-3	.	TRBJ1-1	CASSQETGYTEAFF	TGCGCCAGCAGCCAAGAAACGGGATACACTGAAGCTTTCTTT
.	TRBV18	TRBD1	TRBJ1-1	CASSPQTGFTEAFF	TGTGCCAGCTCACCGCAGACAGGGTTCACTGAAGCTTTCTTT
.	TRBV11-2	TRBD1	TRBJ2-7	CASSRDRVDEQYF	TGTGCCAGCAGCCGGGACAGGGTCGACGAGCAGTACTTC
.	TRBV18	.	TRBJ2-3	CASSPGLATDTQYF	TGTGCCAGCTCACCAGGCTTAGCGACAGATACGCAGTATTTT
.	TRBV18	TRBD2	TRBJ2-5	CASSQRGEETQYF	TGTGCCAGCTCCCAGCGGGGGGAAGAGACCCAGTACTTC
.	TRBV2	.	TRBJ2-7	CASREGRDPTYEQYF	TGTGCCAGCAGGGAGGGCAGGGACCCGACCTACGAGCAGTACTTC
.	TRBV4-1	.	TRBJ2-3	CASSPIGDTDTQYF	TGCGCCAGCAGCCCCATAGGGGACACAGATACGCAGTATTTT
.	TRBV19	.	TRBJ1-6	CASSEGSYSPLHF	TGTGCCAGTAGTGAGGGTTCGTATTCACCCCTCCACTTT
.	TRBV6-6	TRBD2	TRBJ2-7	CASSHLGLAGYYEQYF	TGTGCCAGCAGCCATTTGGGTCTAGCGGGCTACTACGAGCAGTACTTC
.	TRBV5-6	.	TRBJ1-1	CASSFTTATEAFF	TGTGCCAGCAGCTTCACCACAGCCACTGAAGCTTTCTTT
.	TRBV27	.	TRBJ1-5	CASSLAGPKGNQPQHF	TGTGCCAGCAGTTTAGCGGGCCCAAAGGGCAATCAGCCCCAGCATTTT
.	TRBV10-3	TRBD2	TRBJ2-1	CAISVTSGGGSYNEQFF	TGTGCCATCAGTGTAACTAGCGGGGGTGGCTCCTACAATGAGCAGTTCTTC
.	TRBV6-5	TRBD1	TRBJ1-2	CASRPAGQANYGYTF	TGTGCCAGCAGACCCGCGGGACAGGCTAACTATGGCTACACCTTC
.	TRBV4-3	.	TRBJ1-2	CASSQGRGYTF	TGCGCCAGCAGCCAAGGCAGGGGCTACACCTTC
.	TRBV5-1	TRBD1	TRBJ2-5	CASSRGQGLETQYF	TGCGCCAGCAGCAGAGGACAGGGTTTGGAGACCCAGTACTTC
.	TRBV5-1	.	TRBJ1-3	CASSLRAGNTIYF	TGCGCCAGCAGCTTGCGCGCTGGAAACACCATATATTTT
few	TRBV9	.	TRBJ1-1	CASGQTGDTEAFF	TGTGCCAGCGGACAGACAGGAGACACTGAAGCTTTCTTT
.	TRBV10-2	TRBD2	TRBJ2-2	CASSESTPLVGRDRELFF	TGCGCCAGCAGTGAGTCGACTCCCCTTGTGGGGAGGGACCGGGAGCTGTTTTTT
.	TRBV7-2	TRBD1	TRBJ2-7	CASSSWTGKYEQYF	TGTGCCAGCAGCTCGTGGACAGGGAAATACGAGCAGTACTTC
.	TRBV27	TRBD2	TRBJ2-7	CASRAGGGMQYF	TGTGCCAGCAGGGCGGGAGGTGGAATGCAGTACTTC
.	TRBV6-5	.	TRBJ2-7	CASSLGGEQYF	TGTGCCAGCAGTTTGGGAGGCGAGCAGTACTTC
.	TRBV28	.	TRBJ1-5	CASRQPAGVVGGNQPQHF	TGTGCCAGCAGACAACCAGCGGGGGTGGTAGGAGGCAATCAGCCCCAGCATTTT
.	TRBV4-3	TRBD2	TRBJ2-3	CASSQLKPSSGGWADTQYF	TGCGCCAGCAGCCAACTCAAGCCCTCTAGCGGGGGTTGGGCAGATACGCAGTATTTT
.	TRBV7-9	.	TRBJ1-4	CASSSETKGKLFF	TGTGCCAGCAGCTCGGAGACTAAGGGAAAACTGTTTTTT
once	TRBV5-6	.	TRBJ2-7	CASSRYGQSNYEQYF	TGTGCCAGCAGCCGATATGGACAGTCGAACTACGAGCAGTACTTC
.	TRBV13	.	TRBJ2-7	CASSPDSYEQYF	TGTGCCAGCAGCCCGGACAGCTACGAGCAGTACTTC
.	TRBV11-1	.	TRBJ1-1	CASSLGSGPEAFF	TGTGCCAGCAGCTTAGGGTCAGGTCCTGAAGCTTTCTTT
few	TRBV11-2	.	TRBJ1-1	CASSLGQNEAFF	TGTGCCAGCAGCTTAGGGCAGAATGAAGCTTTCTTT
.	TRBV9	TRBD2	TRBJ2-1	CASSAGVSGGARNEQFF	TGTGCCAGCAGCGCCGGGGTTAGCGGGGGGGCCAGAAATGAGCAGTTCTTC
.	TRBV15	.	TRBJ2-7	CATSGAGSSYEQYF	TGTGCCACCAGCGGAGCTGGGAGCAGCTACGAGCAGTACTTC
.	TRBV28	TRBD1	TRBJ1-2	CASSPGTGLGYTF	TGTGCCAGCAGTCCTGGGACAGGGTTGGGCTACACCTTC
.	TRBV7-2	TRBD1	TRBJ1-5	CASSTGTETQPQHF	TGTGCCAGCAGCACCGGGACAGAAACTCAGCCCCAGCATTTT
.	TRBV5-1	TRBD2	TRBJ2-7	CASWGSGTYEQYF	TGCGCCAGCTGGGGGAGCGGGACTTACGAGCAGTACTTC
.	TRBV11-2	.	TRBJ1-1	CASSLISGITEAFF	TGTGCCAGCAGCCTAATATCGGGAATCACTGAAGCTTTCTTT
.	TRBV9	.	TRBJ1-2	CASSPPSGGNYGYTF	TGTGCCAGCAGCCCCCCGTCGGGTGGCAACTATGGCTACACCTTC
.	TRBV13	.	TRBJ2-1	CASSSRTQAYNEQFF	TGTGCCAGCAGCTCGAGGACACAGGCATACAATGAGCAGTTCTTC
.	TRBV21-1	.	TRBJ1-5	CASSKVGTVSNQPQHF	TGTGCCAGCAGCAAAGTCGGAACAGTTAGCAATCAGCCCCAGCATTTT
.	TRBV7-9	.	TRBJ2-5	CASSLAQGLETQYF	TGTGCCAGCAGCTTAGCACAGGGATTAGAGACCCAGTACTTC
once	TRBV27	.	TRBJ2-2	CASRPRVQGNTGELFF	TGTGCCAGCAGACCCAGAGTTCAGGGTAACACCGGGGAGCTGTTTTTT
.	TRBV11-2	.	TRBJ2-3	CASSSVGAFTDTQYF	TGTGCCAGCAGCTCGGTAGGGGCCTTCACAGATACGCAGTATTTT
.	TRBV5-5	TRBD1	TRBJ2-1	CASSLGTGLGEQFF	TGTGCCAGCAGCCTCGGGACAGGGCTTGGGGAGCAGTTCTTC
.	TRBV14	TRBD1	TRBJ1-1	CASSPGTGGVLNTEAFF	TGTGCCAGCAGCCCCGGGACAGGGGGCGTCCTTAACACTGAAGCTTTCTTT
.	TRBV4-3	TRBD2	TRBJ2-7	CASSSLAGGSYEQYF	TGCGCCAGCTCCTCACTAGCGGGGGGTTCCTACGAGCAGTACTTC
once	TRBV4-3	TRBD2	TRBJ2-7	CASSQTRGGGEQYF	TGCGCCAGCAGCCAGACCCGGGGGGGCGGCGAGCAGTACTTC
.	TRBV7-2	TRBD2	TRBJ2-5	CASSLFAGGQETQYF	TGTGCCAGCAGCTTATTTGCGGGGGGCCAAGAGACCCAGTACTTC
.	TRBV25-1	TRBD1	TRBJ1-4	CASTGQGREKLFF	TGTGCCAGCACGGGACAGGGGAGGGAAAAACTGTTTTTT
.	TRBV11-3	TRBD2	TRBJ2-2	CASSPRGKGNTGELFF	TGTGCCAGCAGCCCGCGGGGGAAGGGGAACACCGGGGAGCTGTTTTTT
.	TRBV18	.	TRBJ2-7	CASSPGLERRVQYF	TGTGCCAGCTCACCGGGGCTAGAGCGTCGCGTGCAGTACTTC